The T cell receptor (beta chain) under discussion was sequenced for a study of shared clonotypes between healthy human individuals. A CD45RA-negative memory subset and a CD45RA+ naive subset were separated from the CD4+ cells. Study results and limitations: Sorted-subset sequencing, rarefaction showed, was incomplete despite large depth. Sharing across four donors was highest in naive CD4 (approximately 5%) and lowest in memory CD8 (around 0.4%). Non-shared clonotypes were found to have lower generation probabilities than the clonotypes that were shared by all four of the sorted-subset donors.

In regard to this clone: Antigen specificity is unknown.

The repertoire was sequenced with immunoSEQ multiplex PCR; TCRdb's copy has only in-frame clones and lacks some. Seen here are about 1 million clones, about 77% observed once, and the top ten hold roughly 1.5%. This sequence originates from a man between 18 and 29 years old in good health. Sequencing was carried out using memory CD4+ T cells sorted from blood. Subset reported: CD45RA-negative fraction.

The CDR3 protein is CASSPRQVYGYTF. The CDR3 DNA reads as TGTGCCAGCTCACCACGACAGGTCTATGGCTACACCTTC. The genes are TRBV18 and TRBJ1-2; D is possibly TRBD1 (6 bases). The germline V gene has CDR1 KGHSH and CDR2 LQKENI. The length of the CDR3 is 13 residues. V shed 1 base and J shed 4 bases, with 7 bases lying between them.